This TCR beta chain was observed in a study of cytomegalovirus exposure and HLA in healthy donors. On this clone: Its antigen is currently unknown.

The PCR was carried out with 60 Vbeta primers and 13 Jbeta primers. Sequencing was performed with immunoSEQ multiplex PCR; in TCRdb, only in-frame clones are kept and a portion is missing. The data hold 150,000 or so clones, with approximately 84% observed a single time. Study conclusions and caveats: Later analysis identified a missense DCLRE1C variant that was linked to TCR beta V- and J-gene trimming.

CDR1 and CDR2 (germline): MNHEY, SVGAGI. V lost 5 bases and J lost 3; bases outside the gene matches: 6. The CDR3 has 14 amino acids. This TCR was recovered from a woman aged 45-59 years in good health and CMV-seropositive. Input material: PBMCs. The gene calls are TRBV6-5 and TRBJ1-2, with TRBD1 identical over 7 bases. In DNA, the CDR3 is TGTGCCAGCAGTCGAACAGGGGTTGACTATGGCTACACCTTC. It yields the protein CASSRTGVDYGYTF.